One sample yielded the 6 T cell receptor beta chains listed below, sequenced in a study of OX40 agonist ivuxolimab in advanced cancers. Libraries were prepared by immunoSEQ multiplex PCR; TCRdb keeps only in-frame clonotypes and omits some of them. This sample has roughly 80,000 clones, with 90% to 95% found just once. The sample here was CD4+ or CD8+ T cells sorted from blood, taken in a trial of the OX40 agonist ivuxolimab. The source is an adult with an advanced solid tumor such as melanoma, head and neck, liver or kidney cancer.

V usage is TRBV5-4 and J usage is TRBJ2-1; 9 nucleotides line up with TRBD1. The junction had 6 bases not matched to a gene; V was cut back by 3 bases and J by 5 bases. The CDR3 spans 15 residues. Looked up from germline, CDR1 is SGHNT and CDR2 is YYREEE (reference sequence). The CDR3 is CASSWGGQGDNEQFF. The CDR3 DNA sequence: TGTGCCAGCAGCTGGGGGGGACAGGGAGACAATGAGCAGTTCTTC.

This rearrangement joins TRBV7-2 to TRBJ2-5; TRBD1 aligns across 8 bases. CDR3 length: 16 residues. The junction had 10 bases not matched to a gene; V was cut back by 4 bases and J by 3 bases. In germline, CDR1 is SGHTA, CDR2 FQGNSA. Written as DNA, the CDR3 is TGTGCCAGCAGCTCCCGACAGGGGTCAATAAAAGAGACCCAGTACTTC. The encoded protein is CASSSRQGSIKETQYF.

This sequence joins TRBV5-1 and TRBJ1-2, with a weak D call TRBD1 (6 bases). Trimming stripped 4 bases from V and 3 bases from J, with 7 bases between. The CDR3 totals 12 residues. In germline, CDR1 is SGHRS, CDR2 YFSETQ. This CDR3 is CASSRGDYGYTF. CDR3 nucleotide sequence: TGCGCCAGCAGCAGGGGGGACTATGGCTACACCTTC.

The chain is built from TRBV9 and TRBJ2-2, with D possibly being TRBD1 (5 bases). The V end lost 0 bases, the J end lost 1 base, and 7 bases lay between the germline ends. The CDR3 length is 15 residues. Germline lookup yields CDR1 SGDLS and CDR2 YYNGEE. The CDR3 DNA follows: TGTGCCAGCAGCGTAGCGGACAAGAACACCGGGGAGCTGTTTTTT. Translating gives CASSVADKNTGELFF.

The chain links TRBV27 to TRBJ1-1, with D perhaps matching TRBD1 (5 bases). The length of the CDR3 is 15 residues. Germline CDR1 MNHEY, CDR2 SMNVEV (reference sequence). V dropped 3 bases and J dropped 0 bases, with 11 bases sitting between them. This CDR3 reads CASSLYRPMNTEAFF. DNA for the CDR3: TGTGCCAGCAGTTTGTACAGGCCCATGAACACTGAAGCTTTCTTT.

This rearrangement joins TRBV7-6 to TRBJ2-5, with 9 bases that match TRBD2. V was clipped by 1 base and J by 1 base; unmatched bases: 1. The CDR3 length is 15 residues. Germline loops: CDR1 SGHVS, CDR2 FNYEAQ. CDR3 region: CASSLVLAGQETQYF. DNA for the CDR3: TGTGCCAGCAGCTTAGTACTAGCGGGCCAAGAGACCCAGTACTTC.